A selection of T cell receptor beta chains follows, all from one sample in a study of blood T cell repertoires in COVID-19. The method was immunoSEQ multiplex PCR; TCRdb's version includes in-frame clones alone and lacks a portion of them. The data show roughly 300,000 clones, with roughly 84% seen just once and approximately 1% held by the top ten. The specimen was PBMCs or T cells enriched from blood (not recorded which). The origin of the receptors is a woman in her 30s who had recovered from COVID-19. Both conserved end residues are part of each CDR3. Fields, in order: J gene, clone size, D gene, V gene, CDR3 DNA, CDR3 protein. D genes are given only for firm matches. Some rows have no size entry. The others give once, few or many, or a class for an expanded clone.

TRBJ2-3 | many | . | TRBV7-9 | TGTGCCAGCAGCTTGCCTTGGGGCTCAGATACGCAGTATTTT | CASSLPWGSDTQYF
TRBJ1-1 | . | TRBD1 | TRBV30 | TGTGCCTGGATCGGACAGGGCCACACTGAAGCTTTCTTT | CAWIGQGHTEAFF
TRBJ1-2 | . | . | TRBV5-1 | TGCGCCAGCAGCTTGGTGGGGCCTAACTATGGCTACACCTTC | CASSLVGPNYGYTF
TRBJ1-2 | . | . | TRBV7-9 | TGTGCCAGCAGCGGGAGACTCGGCTATGGCTACACCTTC | CASSGRLGYGYTF
TRBJ1-4 | . | . | TRBV9 | TGTGCCAGCAGCGCGAGCTATAATGAAAAGCTGTTTTTT | CASSASYNEKLFF
TRBJ1-4 | . | TRBD1 | TRBV28 | TGTGCCATAAGGACAGGGACTAATGAAAAACTGTTTTTT | CAIRTGTNEKLFF
TRBJ2-2 | . | . | TRBV7-8 | TGTGCCAGCAGCCGCATAACCCGGGGAGAACTGTTTTTT | CASSRITRGELFF
TRBJ2-2 | . | . | TRBV28 | TGTGCCAGCAGTTTACAGGTTACGCTCGGGGAGCTGTTTTTT | CASSLQVTLGELFF
TRBJ2-7 | . | . | TRBV24-1 | TGTGCCACCAGTGATCTCCGGGACGAGCAGTACTTC | CATSDLRDEQYF
TRBJ2-1 | once | TRBD1 | TRBV27 | TGTGCCAGCAGCTCCCACACCGGGACAGGAAACAATGAGCAGTTCTTC | CASSSHTGTGNNEQFF
TRBJ1-1 | . | TRBD1 | TRBV2 | TGTGCCAGCAGCGCGGGACAGGGGCCCACTGAAGCTTTCTTT | CASSAGQGPTEAFF
TRBJ1-6 | . | . | TRBV27 | TGTGCCAGCCTTTCAGGGTTCCCAGATTTCTTGAGCTCCTATAATTCACCCCTCCACTTT | CASLSGFPDFLSSYNSPLHF
TRBJ2-1 | . | TRBD1 | TRBV6-2/TRBV6-3 | TGTGCCAGCAGTTCCGGGACAGGGGGTAGTAATGAGCAGTTCTTC | CASSSGTGGSNEQFF
TRBJ1-3 | few | . | TRBV11-2 | TGTGCCAGCAGCTTAAACAGGGCCCAAACTATCGTCGGAAACACCATATATTTT | CASSLNRAQTIVGNTIYF
TRBJ1-1 | . | . | TRBV2 | TGTGCCAGCATCCCAGGGCAGATTCGTGAAGCTTTCTTT | CASIPGQIREAFF
TRBJ2-5 | . | TRBD2 | TRBV24-1 | TGTGCCACCAGTGCGGGTCTAGCGGGTGGGGAGACCCAGTACTTC | CATSAGLAGGETQYF
TRBJ2-5 | . | TRBD2 | TRBV7-6 | TGTGCCACCCGACTAGCGGGGGCCGCCCCGGAGACCCAGTACTTC | CATRLAGAAPETQYF
TRBJ1-1 | . | . | TRBV5-1 | TGCGCCAGCAGCTTGGATGCGAGGAACACTGAAGCTTTCTTT | CASSLDARNTEAFF
TRBJ1-5 | few | . | TRBV7-2 | TGTGCCAGCAGCCCGGGCGGAGGGAGCAATCAGCCCCAGCATTTT | CASSPGGGSNQPQHF
TRBJ1-5 | . | TRBD1 | TRBV9 | TGTGCCAGCAGCGTACGGACAGGGGGCATTAGCAATCAGCCCCAGCATTTT | CASSVRTGGISNQPQHF
TRBJ1-6 | . | TRBD1 | TRBV28 | TGTGCCAGCAGTTTAGACGGGACAGGGAGGAATTCACCCCTCCACTTT | CASSLDGTGRNSPLHF
TRBJ2-3 | . | . | TRBV7-2 | TGTGCCAGCAGCTTAGGGTCCTGGGGCTCCACAGATACGCAGTATTTT | CASSLGSWGSTDTQYF
TRBJ2-7 | . | . | TRBV27 | TGTGCCAGCAGTTTAAACACCCTCTCCTACGAGCAGTACTTC | CASSLNTLSYEQYF
TRBJ2-7 | . | TRBD2 | TRBV7-2 | TGTGCCAGCAGCATCCATGGGGGGGCCTACGAGCAGTACTTC | CASSIHGGAYEQYF
TRBJ1-4 | . | . | TRBV5-1 | TGCGCCAGCAGCAGAGCAGGGGAGAAAAATGAAAAACTGTTTTTT | CASSRAGEKNEKLFF
TRBJ2-1 | . | . | TRBV29-1 | TGCAGCGTCGATGACAGTACCGATGAGCAGTTCTTC | CSVDDSTDEQFF
TRBJ2-3 | . | TRBD1 | TRBV30 | TGTGCCTGGAGTGTACTCGGACAGGGAACAGATACGCAGTATTTT | CAWSVLGQGTDTQYF
TRBJ1-1 | . | . | TRBV18 | TGTGCCAGCTCACCACCGGGGAGCTCTGAAGCTTTCTTT | CASSPPGSSEAFF
TRBJ1-1 | few | . | TRBV28 | TGTGCCAGCAGACAAAGCGGCGGGAGTGGTTCTGAAGCTTTCTTT | CASRQSGGSGSEAFF
TRBJ1-2 | . | . | TRBV6-5 | TGTGCCAGCAGTTCCCGACAGGTCTACTATGGCTACACCTTC | CASSSRQVYYGYTF
TRBJ1-2 | . | . | TRBV18 | TGTGCCAGCTCACCGGGGCTCAACAACTATGGCTACACCTTC | CASSPGLNNYGYTF
TRBJ1-4 | . | . | TRBV5-6 | TGTGCCAGCAGCCGGGGGGCAACTAATGAAAAACTGTTTTTT | CASSRGATNEKLFF
TRBJ1-4 | . | . | TRBV19 | TGTGCCAGTAGGGACGGGGGACGGATTAATGAAAAACTGTTTTTT | CASRDGGRINEKLFF
TRBJ2-1 | . | TRBD2 | TRBV19 | TGTGCCAGTAGTATGACTAGCGGTTATTACAATGAGCAGTTCTTC | CASSMTSGYYNEQFF
TRBJ2-2 | . | . | TRBV7-6 | TGTGCCAGCAGATTAACAGTGAACACCGGGGAGCTGTTTTTT | CASRLTVNTGELFF
TRBJ2-1 | . | . | TRBV27 | TGTGCCAGCAGTCCCCTCAGCGGCTCCTACAATGAGCAGTTCTTC | CASSPLSGSYNEQFF
TRBJ2-3 | . | . | TRBV3-1/TRBV3-2 | TGTGCCAGCAGCGGGTGGGGGCTGGTCACAGATACGCAGTATTTT | CASSGWGLVTDTQYF
TRBJ2-1 | . | TRBD2 | TRBV5-6 | TGTGCCAGCAGCTCCCTAGCGGGGGCAGAGCAGTTCTTC | CASSSLAGAEQFF
TRBJ1-2 | . | . | TRBV7-9 | TGTGCCAGCAGCTCTACATCGCAGGGCGCTAACTATGGCTACACCTTC | CASSSTSQGANYGYTF
TRBJ1-2 | . | TRBD1 | TRBV12-5 | TGTGCTAGTGGAGGAGGGACAGGGATATTGTATGGCTACACCTTC | CASGGGTGILYGYTF
TRBJ1-2 | once | . | TRBV3-1/TRBV3-2 | TGTGCCAGCAGCCAAGATCCCGGGACTTCAAGTGGCTACACCTTC | CASSQDPGTSSGYTF
TRBJ2-7 | few | . | TRBV10-1 | TGCGCCAGTGGGCATGACGGACTTCCTTACGAGCAGTACTTC | CASGHDGLPYEQYF
TRBJ1-2 | . | TRBD1 | TRBV29-1 | TGCAGCGTTGAAGATCGAGACAGGGTCTGGACCTTC | CSVEDRDRVWTF
TRBJ2-1 | . | TRBD1 | TRBV18 | TGTGCCAGCTCCTCGGGGACAGGGTCCTACAATGAGCAGTTCTTC | CASSSGTGSYNEQFF
TRBJ2-2 | . | TRBD1 | TRBV3-1/TRBV3-2 | TGTGCCAGCAGCCCTGGGGACAGGAGGAACACCGGGGAGCTGTTTTTT | CASSPGDRRNTGELFF
TRBJ2-5 | . | TRBD1 | TRBV28 | TGTGCCAGCAGGGGGACAGGGCTTTATTGGGAGACCCAGTACTTC | CASRGTGLYWETQYF
TRBJ1-1 | . | . | TRBV3-1/TRBV3-2 | TGTGCCAGCAGCCAATCAGACAGGTTCGCTGAAGCTTTCTTT | CASSQSDRFAEAFF
TRBJ1-5 | . | TRBD1 | TRBV2 | TGTGCCAGCAGGCAAGACAGGGACAATCAGCCCCAGCATTTT | CASRQDRDNQPQHF
TRBJ2-7 | . | TRBD1 | TRBV13 | TGTGCCAGCAGCTTTCTAGGACAGGGGCTCGGGTACGAGCAGTACTTC | CASSFLGQGLGYEQYF
TRBJ2-3 | . | . | TRBV12-3/TRBV12-4 | TGTGCCAGCGGGGCGTCACAGACAGATACGCAGTATTTT | CASGASQTDTQYF
TRBJ1-4 | . | . | TRBV29-1 | TGCAGCGTTGATAAGGGGGGGCAGACTAATGAAAAACTGTTTTTT | CSVDKGGQTNEKLFF
TRBJ1-5 | . | TRBD1 | TRBV28 | TGTGCCAGCAGTAGGACAGGGGAGGGGAGGCAGCCCCAGCATTTT | CASSRTGEGRQPQHF
TRBJ2-3 | . | TRBD2 | TRBV4-1 | TGCGCCAGCAGCCAAACAGGACTAGCGAGCACAGATACGCAGTATTTT | CASSQTGLASTDTQYF
TRBJ1-1 | . | . | TRBV7-6 | TGTGCCAGCAGCTTAAGTTTGGGGGCAACGAGCACTGAAGCTTTCTTT | CASSLSLGATSTEAFF
TRBJ2-1 | . | TRBD2 | TRBV28 | TGTGCCAGCAGTGGAGTCGGACTAGCGGGGGGGCTCTACAATGAGCAGTTCTTC | CASSGVGLAGGLYNEQFF
TRBJ2-7 | . | . | TRBV18 | TGTGCCAGCTCACGGGCTTCCGGGAACGAGCAGTACTTC | CASSRASGNEQYF
TRBJ2-7 | . | . | TRBV4-1 | TGCGCCAGCAGCCAAGATAAAGGGACTCAGCAGTACTTC | CASSQDKGTQQYF